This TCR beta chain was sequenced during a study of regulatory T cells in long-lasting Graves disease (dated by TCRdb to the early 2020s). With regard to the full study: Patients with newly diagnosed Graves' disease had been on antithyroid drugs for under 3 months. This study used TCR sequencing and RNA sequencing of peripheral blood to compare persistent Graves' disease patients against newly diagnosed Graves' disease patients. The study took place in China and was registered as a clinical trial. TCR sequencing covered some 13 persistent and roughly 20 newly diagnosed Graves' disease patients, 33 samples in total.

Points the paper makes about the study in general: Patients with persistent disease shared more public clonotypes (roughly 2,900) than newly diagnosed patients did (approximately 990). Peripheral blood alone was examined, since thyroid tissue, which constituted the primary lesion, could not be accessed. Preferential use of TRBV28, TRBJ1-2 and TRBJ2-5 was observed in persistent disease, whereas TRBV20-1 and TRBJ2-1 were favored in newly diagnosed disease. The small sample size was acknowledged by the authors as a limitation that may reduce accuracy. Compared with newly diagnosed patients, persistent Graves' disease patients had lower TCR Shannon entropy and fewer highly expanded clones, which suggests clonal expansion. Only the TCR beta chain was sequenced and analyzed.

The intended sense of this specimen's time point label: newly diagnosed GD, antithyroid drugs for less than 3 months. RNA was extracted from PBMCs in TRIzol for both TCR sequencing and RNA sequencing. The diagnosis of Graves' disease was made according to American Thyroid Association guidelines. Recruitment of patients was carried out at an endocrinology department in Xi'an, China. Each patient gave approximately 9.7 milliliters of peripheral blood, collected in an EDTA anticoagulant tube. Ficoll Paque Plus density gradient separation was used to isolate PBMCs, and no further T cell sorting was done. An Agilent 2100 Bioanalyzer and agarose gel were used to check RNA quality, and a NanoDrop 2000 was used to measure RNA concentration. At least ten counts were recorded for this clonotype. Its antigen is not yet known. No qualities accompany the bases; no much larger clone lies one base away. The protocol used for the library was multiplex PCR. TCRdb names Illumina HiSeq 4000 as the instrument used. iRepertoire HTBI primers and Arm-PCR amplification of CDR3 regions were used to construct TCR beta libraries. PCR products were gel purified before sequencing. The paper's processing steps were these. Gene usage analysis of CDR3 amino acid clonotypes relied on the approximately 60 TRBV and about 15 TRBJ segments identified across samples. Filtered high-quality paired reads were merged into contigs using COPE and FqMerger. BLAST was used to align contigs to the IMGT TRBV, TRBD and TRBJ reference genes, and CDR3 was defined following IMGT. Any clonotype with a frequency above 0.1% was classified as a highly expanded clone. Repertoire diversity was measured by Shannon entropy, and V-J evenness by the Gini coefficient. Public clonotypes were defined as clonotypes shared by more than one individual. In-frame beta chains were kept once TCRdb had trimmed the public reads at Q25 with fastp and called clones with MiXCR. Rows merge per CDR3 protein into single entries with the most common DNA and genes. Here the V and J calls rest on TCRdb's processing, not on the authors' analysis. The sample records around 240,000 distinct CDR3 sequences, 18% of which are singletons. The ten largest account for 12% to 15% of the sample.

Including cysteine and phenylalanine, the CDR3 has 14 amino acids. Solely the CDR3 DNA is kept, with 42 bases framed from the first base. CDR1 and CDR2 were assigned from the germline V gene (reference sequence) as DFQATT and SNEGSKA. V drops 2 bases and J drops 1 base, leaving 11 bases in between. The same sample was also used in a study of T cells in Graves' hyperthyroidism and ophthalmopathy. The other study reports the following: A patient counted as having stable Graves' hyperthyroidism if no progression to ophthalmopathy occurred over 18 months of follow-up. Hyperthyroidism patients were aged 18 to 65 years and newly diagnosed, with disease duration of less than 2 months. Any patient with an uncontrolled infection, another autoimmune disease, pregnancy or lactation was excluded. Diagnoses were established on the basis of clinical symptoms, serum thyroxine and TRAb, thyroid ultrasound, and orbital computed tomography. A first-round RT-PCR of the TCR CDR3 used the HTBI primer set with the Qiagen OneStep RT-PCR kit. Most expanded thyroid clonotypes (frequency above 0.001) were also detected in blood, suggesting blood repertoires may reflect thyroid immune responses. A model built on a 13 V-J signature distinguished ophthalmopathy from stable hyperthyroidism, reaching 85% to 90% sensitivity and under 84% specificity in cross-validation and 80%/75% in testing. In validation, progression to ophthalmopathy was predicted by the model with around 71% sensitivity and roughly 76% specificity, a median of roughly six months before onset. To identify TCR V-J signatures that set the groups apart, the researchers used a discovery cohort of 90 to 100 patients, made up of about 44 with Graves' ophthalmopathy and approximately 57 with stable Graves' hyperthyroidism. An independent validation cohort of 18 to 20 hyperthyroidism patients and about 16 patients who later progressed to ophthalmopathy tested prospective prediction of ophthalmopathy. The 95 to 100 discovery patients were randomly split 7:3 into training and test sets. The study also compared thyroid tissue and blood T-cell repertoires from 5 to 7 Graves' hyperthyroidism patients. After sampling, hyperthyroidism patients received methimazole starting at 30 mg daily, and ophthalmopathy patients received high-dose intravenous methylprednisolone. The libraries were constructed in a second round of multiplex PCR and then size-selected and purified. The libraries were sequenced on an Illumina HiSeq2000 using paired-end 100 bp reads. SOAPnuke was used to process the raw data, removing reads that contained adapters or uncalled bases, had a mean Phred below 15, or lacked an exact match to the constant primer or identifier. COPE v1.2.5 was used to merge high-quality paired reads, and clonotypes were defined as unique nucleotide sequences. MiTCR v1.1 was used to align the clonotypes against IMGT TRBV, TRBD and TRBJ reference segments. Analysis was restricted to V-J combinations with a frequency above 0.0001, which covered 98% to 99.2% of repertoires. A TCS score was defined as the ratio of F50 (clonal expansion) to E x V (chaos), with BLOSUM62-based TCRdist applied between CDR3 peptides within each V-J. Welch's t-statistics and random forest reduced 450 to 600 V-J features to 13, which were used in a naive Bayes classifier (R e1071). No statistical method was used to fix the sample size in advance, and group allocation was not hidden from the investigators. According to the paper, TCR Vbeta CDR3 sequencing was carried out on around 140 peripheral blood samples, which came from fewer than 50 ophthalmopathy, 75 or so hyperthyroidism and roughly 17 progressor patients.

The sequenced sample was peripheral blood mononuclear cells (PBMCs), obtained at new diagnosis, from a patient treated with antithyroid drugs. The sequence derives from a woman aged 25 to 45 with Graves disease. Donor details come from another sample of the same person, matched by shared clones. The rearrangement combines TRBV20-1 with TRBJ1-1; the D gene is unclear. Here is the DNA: TGCAGTGCTAGAACCTTCTCTAGGAACACTGAAGCTTTCTTT. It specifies CSARTFSRNTEAFF.